The rows below give T cell receptor beta chains drawn from one sample of a study of T-cell memory formation after mild COVID-19. TCRdb re-called the 5' RACE reads with MiXCR, one entry per CDR3 protein. The repertoire holds roughly 300,000 distinct CDR3 sequences, with around 16% as singletons. Sequencing was done on a sample of PBMCs or a T cell subset sorted from them (not recorded which). The receptors shown here come from a young man who had mild COVID-19 (a few samples of this study predate the infection). Cell type and time point are not known. CDR3s include the opening cysteine and the closing phenylalanine or tryptophan. The order of the fields is J gene, V gene, clone size, D gene, CDR3 protein, CDR3 DNA. A D gene is named only where the DNA matches it firmly. Clone size appears in some rows only: once, few, many, or a class for an expanded clone.

J: TRBJ2-1; V: TRBV20-1; size: few; D: .; CDR3: CSARGGAINEQFF; DNA: TGCAGTGCTAGGGGGGGCGCAATCAATGAGCAGTTCTTC
J: TRBJ2-1; V: TRBV5-1; size: few; D: TRBD2; CDR3: CASSRIAGGPQEQFF; DNA: TGCGCCAGCAGCCGGATAGCGGGGGGGCCTCAGGAGCAGTTCTTC
J: TRBJ2-5; V: TRBV11-2; size: .; D: .; CDR3: CASSSADGFEETQYF; DNA: TGTGCCAGCAGCTCCGCCGATGGGTTTGAAGAGACCCAGTACTTC
J: TRBJ2-3; V: TRBV7-9; size: many; D: TRBD1; CDR3: CASSPDRAADTQYF; DNA: TGTGCCAGCAGCCCTGACAGGGCCGCAGATACGCAGTATTTT
J: TRBJ2-5; V: TRBV15; size: many; D: .; CDR3: CATSVDRRPQETQYF; DNA: TGTGCCACCAGCGTTGACAGGAGACCTCAAGAGACCCAGTACTTC
J: TRBJ1-4; V: TRBV20-1; size: .; D: TRBD1; CDR3: CSARDLQAGGEKLFF; DNA: TGCAGTGCTAGAGATCTTCAGGCAGGGGGAGAAAAACTGTTTTTT
J: TRBJ2-3; V: TRBV7-2; size: .; D: TRBD2; CDR3: CASSLQSGGAVDTQYF; DNA: TGTGCCAGCAGCCTCCAGAGCGGGGGGGCGGTAGATACGCAGTATTTT
J: TRBJ1-2; V: TRBV19; size: few; D: .; CDR3: CASGVGGFDGYTF; DNA: TGTGCCTCAGGTGTGGGCGGGTTCGATGGCTACACCTTC
J: TRBJ1-2; V: TRBV12-3/TRBV12-4; size: few; D: .; CDR3: CASPAKAVDGYTF; DNA: TGTGCCAGCCCAGCAAAGGCGGTGGATGGCTACACCTTC
J: TRBJ2-3; V: TRBV12-3/TRBV12-4; size: few; D: TRBD2; CDR3: CASSLTSSGGTDTQYF; DNA: TGTGCCAGCAGTTTAACATCTAGCGGGGGCACAGATACGCAGTATTTT
J: TRBJ2-1; V: TRBV5-1; size: few; D: TRBD2; CDR3: CASRNPSGAYNEQFF; DNA: TGCGCCAGCAGAAATCCTAGCGGGGCTTACAATGAGCAGTTCTTC
J: TRBJ1-6; V: TRBV7-2; size: few; D: .; CDR3: CASSPRTAGNSPLHF; DNA: TGTGCCAGCAGCCCCCGGACAGCGGGGAATTCACCCCTCCACTTT
J: TRBJ2-1; V: TRBV23-1; size: .; D: TRBD2; CDR3: CASSRTSASF; DNA: TGCGCCAGCTCCAGGACTAGCGCGAGCTTC
J: TRBJ1-1; V: TRBV25-1; size: few; D: .; CDR3: CASSELGEAFF; DNA: TGTGCCAGCAGTGAATTGGGAGAAGCTTTCTTT
J: TRBJ2-3; V: TRBV4-1; size: few; D: .; CDR3: CASSQEGLPNTDTQYF; DNA: TGCGCCAGCAGCCAAGAGGGACTCCCAAACACAGATACGCAGTATTTT
J: TRBJ2-1; V: TRBV9; size: many; D: TRBD1; CDR3: CASRGSGQGGNEQFF; DNA: TGTGCCAGCAGGGGTTCTGGACAGGGAGGAAATGAGCAGTTCTTC
J: TRBJ2-2; V: TRBV27; size: few; D: TRBD2; CDR3: CASSSLTSLPGELFF; DNA: TGTGCCAGCAGTTCCCTGACTAGCCTTCCCGGGGAGCTGTTTTTT
J: TRBJ1-1; V: TRBV11-2; size: .; D: .; CDR3: CASSKGQTEAFF; DNA: TGTGCCAGCAGCAAAGGGCAGACTGAAGCTTTCTTT
J: TRBJ1-5; V: TRBV12-3/TRBV12-4; size: few; D: .; CDR3: CASSFRGANQPQHF; DNA: TGTGCCAGCAGTTTTCGGGGGGCCAATCAGCCCCAGCATTTT
J: TRBJ1-2; V: TRBV20-1; size: .; D: TRBD1; CDR3: CSARAIGDRANYGYTF; DNA: TGCAGTGCTAGGGCGATAGGGGACAGAGCTAACTATGGCTACACCTTC
J: TRBJ2-3; V: TRBV6-1; size: .; D: .; CDR3: CASSDDSRTAFTDTQYF; DNA: TGTGCCAGCAGTGACGACTCCCGGACGGCCTTCACAGATACGCAGTATTTT
J: TRBJ2-5; V: TRBV5-1; size: .; D: .; CDR3: CASSLNSGETQYF; DNA: TGCGCCAGCAGCTTGAATAGCGGCGAGACCCAGTACTTC
J: TRBJ1-4; V: TRBV4-3; size: .; D: .; CDR3: CASSQVGFNEKLFF; DNA: TGCGCCAGCAGCCAAGTCGGGTTTAATGAAAAACTGTTTTTT
J: TRBJ1-5; V: TRBV6-1; size: .; D: .; CDR3: CASNGQLNQPQHF; DNA: TGTGCCAGCAATGGACAGCTCAATCAGCCCCAGCATTTT
J: TRBJ2-1; V: TRBV27; size: .; D: TRBD2; CDR3: CASSLPSGGFPYNEQFF; DNA: TGTGCCAGCAGTTTACCCAGCGGGGGGTTCCCTTACAATGAGCAGTTCTTC
J: TRBJ2-1; V: TRBV29-1; size: .; D: .; CDR3: CSVEWSRTEQFF; DNA: TGCAGCGTTGAATGGTCAAGGACTGAGCAGTTCTTC
J: TRBJ2-3; V: TRBV7-9; size: few; D: .; CDR3: CASSLFTDTQYF; DNA: TGTGCCAGCAGCCTCTTCACAGATACGCAGTATTTT
J: TRBJ1-2; V: TRBV5-1; size: few; D: .; CDR3: CASSPGVGVLYGYTF; DNA: TGCGCCAGCAGCCCCGGCGTTGGGGTACTCTATGGCTACACCTTC
J: TRBJ2-1; V: TRBV6-4; size: many; D: TRBD2; CDR3: CASSPFGGANNEQFF; DNA: TGTGCCAGCAGTCCCTTCGGGGGGGCTAACAATGAGCAGTTCTTC
J: TRBJ1-1; V: TRBV7-7; size: few; D: .; CDR3: CASSLLENTEAFF; DNA: TGTGCCAGCAGCTTACTGGAGAACACTGAAGCTTTCTTT
J: TRBJ2-2; V: TRBV12-3/TRBV12-4; size: few; D: .; CDR3: CASSPILVSGELFF; DNA: TGTGCCAGCAGTCCAATACTAGTTTCCGGGGAGCTGTTTTTT
J: TRBJ2-7; V: TRBV4-2; size: few; D: TRBD2; CDR3: CASSRLAGDGSYEQYF; DNA: TGTGCCAGCAGCCGTCTAGCGGGGGACGGCTCCTACGAGCAGTACTTC
J: TRBJ1-4; V: TRBV5-1; size: few; D: .; CDR3: CASSTPTEEGEKLFF; DNA: TGCGCCAGCAGCACGCCGACGGAGGAGGGGGAAAAACTGTTTTTT
J: TRBJ2-2; V: TRBV4-3; size: few; D: .; CDR3: CASSQETGRPGELFF; DNA: TGCGCCAGCAGCCAAGAGACGGGGAGACCCGGGGAGCTGTTTTTT
J: TRBJ2-5; V: TRBV12-3/TRBV12-4; size: .; D: .; CDR3: CASSLTVQETQYF; DNA: TGTGCCAGCAGTTTGACAGTCCAAGAGACCCAGTACTTC
J: TRBJ2-2; V: TRBV4-1; size: .; D: TRBD1; CDR3: CASSPRQGTAGELFF; DNA: TGCGCCAGCAGCCCCCGACAGGGGACGGCCGGGGAGCTGTTTTTT
J: TRBJ1-4; V: TRBV18; size: .; D: .; CDR3: CASSPRRATNEKLFF; DNA: TGTGCCAGCTCACCACGGCGAGCAACTAATGAAAAACTGTTTTTT
J: TRBJ1-6; V: TRBV12-3/TRBV12-4; size: .; D: TRBD1; CDR3: CASSRQGPNSPLHF; DNA: TGTGCCAGCAGCCGACAGGGGCCCAATTCACCCCTCCACTTT
J: TRBJ2-2; V: TRBV7-2; size: few; D: .; CDR3: CASSLRLVGGELFF; DNA: TGTGCCAGCAGCTTAAGACTAGTCGGCGGGGAGCTGTTTTTT
J: TRBJ2-3; V: TRBV5-1; size: .; D: .; CDR3: CASSFLLDTQYF; DNA: TGCGCCAGCAGCTTTTTATTGGATACGCAGTATTTT
J: TRBJ2-5; V: TRBV5-6; size: .; D: .; CDR3: CASSLGDGETQYF; DNA: TGTGCCAGCAGCTTAGGCGATGGGGAGACCCAGTACTTC
J: TRBJ2-1; V: TRBV29-1; size: few; D: .; CDR3: CSFKKPTYNEQFF; DNA: TGCAGCTTTAAGAAGCCTACCTACAATGAGCAGTTCTTC
J: TRBJ2-5; V: TRBV5-1; size: many; D: .; CDR3: CASSLSPGQETQYF; DNA: TGCGCCAGCAGCTTGTCCCCGGGGCAAGAGACCCAGTACTTC
J: TRBJ2-2; V: TRBV12-3/TRBV12-4; size: .; D: TRBD1; CDR3: CASRSDRGPGELFF; DNA: TGTGCCAGCAGGTCGGACAGGGGGCCCGGGGAGCTGTTTTTT
J: TRBJ2-4; V: TRBV14; size: once; D: TRBD1; CDR3: CASSQLGDRDSIQYF; DNA: TGTGCCAGCAGTCAGCTCGGGGACAGGGATAGCATTCAGTACTTC
J: TRBJ1-2; V: TRBV4-3; size: many; D: .; CDR3: CASSQAPGSYGYTF; DNA: TGCGCCAGCAGCCAAGCTCCGGGATCCTATGGCTACACCTTC
J: TRBJ2-2; V: TRBV7-3; size: .; D: TRBD2; CDR3: CASSFGTINTGELFF; DNA: TGTGCCAGCAGCTTCGGGACTATCAACACCGGGGAGCTGTTTTTT
J: TRBJ2-1; V: TRBV7-3; size: .; D: .; CDR3: CASSPSTDNNEQFF; DNA: TGTGCCAGCAGCCCGTCGACAGATAACAATGAGCAGTTCTTC
J: TRBJ2-3; V: TRBV7-9; size: few; D: .; CDR3: CASSFLLAANTDTQYF; DNA: TGTGCCAGCAGCTTCTTATTAGCGGCAAACACAGATACGCAGTATTTT
J: TRBJ2-3; V: TRBV7-9; size: .; D: .; CDR3: CASSRWGDPDTQYF; DNA: TGTGCCAGCAGCCGGTGGGGGGACCCAGATACGCAGTATTTT
J: TRBJ2-2; V: TRBV4-3; size: few; D: .; CDR3: CASSRYLTESTGELFF; DNA: TGCGCCAGCAGCCGATACCTAACGGAGAGCACCGGGGAGCTGTTTTTT
J: TRBJ2-3; V: TRBV4-2; size: many; D: TRBD2; CDR3: CASSQDGTSGADTQYF; DNA: TGTGCCAGCAGCCAAGATGGGACTAGCGGGGCAGATACGCAGTATTTT
J: TRBJ2-1; V: TRBV3-1; size: few; D: .; CDR3: CASSQDLGPYNEQFF; DNA: TGTGCCAGCAGCCAAGATTTGGGCCCCTACAATGAGCAGTTCTTC
J: TRBJ2-7; V: TRBV5-1; size: many; D: .; CDR3: CASSLAVGIYEQYF; DNA: TGCGCCAGCAGCTTGGCCGTGGGGATTTACGAGCAGTACTTC